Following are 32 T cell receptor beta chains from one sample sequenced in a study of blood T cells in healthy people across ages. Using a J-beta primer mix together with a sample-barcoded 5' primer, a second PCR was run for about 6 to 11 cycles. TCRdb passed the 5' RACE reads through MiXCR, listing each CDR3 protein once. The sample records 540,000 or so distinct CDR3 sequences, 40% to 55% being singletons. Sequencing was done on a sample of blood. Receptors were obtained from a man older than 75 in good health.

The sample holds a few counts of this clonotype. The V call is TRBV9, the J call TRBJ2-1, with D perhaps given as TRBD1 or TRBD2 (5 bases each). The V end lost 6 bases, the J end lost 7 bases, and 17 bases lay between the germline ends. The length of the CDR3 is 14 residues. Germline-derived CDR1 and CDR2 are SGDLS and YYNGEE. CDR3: CASKTWARGNEQFF. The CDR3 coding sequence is TGTGCCAGCAAGACATGGGCGAGGGGTAATGAGCAGTTCTTC.

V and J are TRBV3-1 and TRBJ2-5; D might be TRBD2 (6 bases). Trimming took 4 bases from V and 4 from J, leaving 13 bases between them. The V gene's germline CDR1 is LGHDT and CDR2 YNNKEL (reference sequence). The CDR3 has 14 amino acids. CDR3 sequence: CASSPGLYGETQYF. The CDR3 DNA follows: TGTGCCAGCAGCCCGGGACTTTACGGAGAGACCCAGTACTTC.

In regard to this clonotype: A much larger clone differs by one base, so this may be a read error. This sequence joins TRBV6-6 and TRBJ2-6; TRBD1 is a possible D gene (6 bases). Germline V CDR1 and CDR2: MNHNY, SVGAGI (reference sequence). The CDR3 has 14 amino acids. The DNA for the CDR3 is TGTGCCAGCAGACAGGGCTTGGGGGCCTACGTCCTGACTTTC. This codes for CASRQGLGAYVLTF.

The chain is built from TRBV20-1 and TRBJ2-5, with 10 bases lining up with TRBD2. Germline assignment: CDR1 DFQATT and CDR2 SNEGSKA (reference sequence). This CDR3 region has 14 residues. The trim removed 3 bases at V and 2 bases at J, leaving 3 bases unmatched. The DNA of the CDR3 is TGCAGTGCTAGTCGAGCGGGAGGGCAAGAGACCCAGTACTTC. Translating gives CSASRAGGQETQYF.

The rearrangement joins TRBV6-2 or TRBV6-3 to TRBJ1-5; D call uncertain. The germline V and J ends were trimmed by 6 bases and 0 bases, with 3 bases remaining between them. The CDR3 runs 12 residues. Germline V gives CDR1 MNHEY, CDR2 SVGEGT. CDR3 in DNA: TGTGCCAGCAGGGATAGCAATCAGCCCCAGCATTTT. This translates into CASRDSNQPQHF.

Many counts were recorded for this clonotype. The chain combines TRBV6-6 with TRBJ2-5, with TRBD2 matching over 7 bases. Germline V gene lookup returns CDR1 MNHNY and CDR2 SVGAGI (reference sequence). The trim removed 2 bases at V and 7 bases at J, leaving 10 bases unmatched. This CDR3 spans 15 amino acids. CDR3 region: CASSYGASGRLTQYF. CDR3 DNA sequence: TGTGCCAGCAGTTACGGGGCTAGCGGACGGCTGACCCAGTACTTC.

In nucleotides, the CDR3 is TGTGCCAGCAGCTTAGGGGGCGACGCGGAAGCTTTCTTT. Its translation is CASSLGGDAEAFF. The rearrangement links TRBV7-9 to TRBJ1-1, with D possibly matching TRBD1 (5 bases). CDR1 is SEHNR and CDR2 is FQNEAQ in the germline V gene (reference sequence). This CDR3 has 13 residues. Between the trimmed V and J ends, which lost 1 base and 8 bases, there was a span of 11 bases.

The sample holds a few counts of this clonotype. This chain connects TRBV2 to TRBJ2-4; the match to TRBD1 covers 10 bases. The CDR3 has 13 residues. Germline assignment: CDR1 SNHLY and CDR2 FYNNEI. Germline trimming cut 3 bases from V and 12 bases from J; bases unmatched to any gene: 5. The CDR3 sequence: CASSDGTGVTQYF. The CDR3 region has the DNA TGTGCCAGCAGTGATGGGACAGGGGTCACTCAGTACTTC. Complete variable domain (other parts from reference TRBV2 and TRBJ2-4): EPEVTQTPSHQVTQMGQEVILRCVPISNHLYFYWYRQILGQKVEFLVSFYNNEISEKSEIFDDQFSVERPDGSNFTLKIRSTKLEDSAMYFCASSDGTGVTQYFGAGTRLSVL.

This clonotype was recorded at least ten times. Written as DNA, the CDR3 is TGTGCCAGCAGTTCGGGCGGGGAGACCCAGTACTTC. Its translation is CASSSGGETQYF. This chain connects TRBV12-3 or TRBV12-4 to TRBJ2-5; tentative D call: TRBD2 (5 bases). The CDR3 is made up of 12 amino acids. Trimming took 4 bases from V and 5 from J, leaving 8 bases between them.

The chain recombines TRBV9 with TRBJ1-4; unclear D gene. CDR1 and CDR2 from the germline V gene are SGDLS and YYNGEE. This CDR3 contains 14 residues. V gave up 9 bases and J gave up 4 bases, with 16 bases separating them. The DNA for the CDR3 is TGTGCCAACAACAAGGACGGAGTTAATGAAAAACTGTTTTTT. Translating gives CANNKDGVNEKLFF.

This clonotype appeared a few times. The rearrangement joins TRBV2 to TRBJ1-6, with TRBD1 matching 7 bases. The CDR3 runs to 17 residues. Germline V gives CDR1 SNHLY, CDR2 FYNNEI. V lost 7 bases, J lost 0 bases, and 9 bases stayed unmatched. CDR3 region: CASKTGETTSYNSPLHF. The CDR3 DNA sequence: TGTGCCAGCAAAACAGGGGAGACGACCTCCTATAATTCACCCCTCCACTTT.

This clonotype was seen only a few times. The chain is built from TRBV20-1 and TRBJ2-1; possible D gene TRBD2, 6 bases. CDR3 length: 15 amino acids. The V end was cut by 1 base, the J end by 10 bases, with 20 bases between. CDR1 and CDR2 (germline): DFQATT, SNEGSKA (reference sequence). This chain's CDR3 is CSARVVRMGLTEQFF. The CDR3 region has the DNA TGCAGTGCTAGAGTCGTTCGGATGGGACTCACCGAGCAGTTCTTC.

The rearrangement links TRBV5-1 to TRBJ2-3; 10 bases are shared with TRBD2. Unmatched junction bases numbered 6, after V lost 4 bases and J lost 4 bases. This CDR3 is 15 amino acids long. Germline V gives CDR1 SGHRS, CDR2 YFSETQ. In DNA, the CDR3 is TGCGCCAGCAGCCCCCAGCGGGGGGGATCAGATACGCAGTATTTT. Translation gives CASSPQRGGSDTQYF. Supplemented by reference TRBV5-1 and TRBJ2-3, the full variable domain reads KAGVTQTPRYLIKTRGQQVTLSCSPISGHRSVSWYQQTPGQGLQFLFEYFSETQRNKGNFPGRFSGRQFSNSRSEMNVSTLELGDSALYLCASSPQRGGSDTQYFGPGTRLTVL.

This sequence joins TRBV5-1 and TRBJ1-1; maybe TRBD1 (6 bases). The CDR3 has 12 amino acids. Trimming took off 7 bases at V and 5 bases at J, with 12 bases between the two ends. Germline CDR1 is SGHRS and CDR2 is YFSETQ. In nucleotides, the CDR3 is TGCGCCAGCCGTCGGACAGTTACTGAAGCTTTCTTT. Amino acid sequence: CASRRTVTEAFF.

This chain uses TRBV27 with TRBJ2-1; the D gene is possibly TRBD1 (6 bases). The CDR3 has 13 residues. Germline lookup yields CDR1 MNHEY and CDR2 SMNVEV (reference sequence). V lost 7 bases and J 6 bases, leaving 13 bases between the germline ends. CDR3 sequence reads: CASTTGQSNEQFF. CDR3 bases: TGTGCCAGCACTACCGGACAGTCCAATGAGCAGTTCTTC.

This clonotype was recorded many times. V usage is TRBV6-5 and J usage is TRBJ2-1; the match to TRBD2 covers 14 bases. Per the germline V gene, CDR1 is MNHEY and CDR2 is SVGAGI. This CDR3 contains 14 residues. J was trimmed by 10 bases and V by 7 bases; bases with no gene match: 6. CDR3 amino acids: CASTLGLAGGEQFF. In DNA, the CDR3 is TGTGCCAGCACCCTCGGACTAGCGGGAGGAGAGCAGTTCTTC.

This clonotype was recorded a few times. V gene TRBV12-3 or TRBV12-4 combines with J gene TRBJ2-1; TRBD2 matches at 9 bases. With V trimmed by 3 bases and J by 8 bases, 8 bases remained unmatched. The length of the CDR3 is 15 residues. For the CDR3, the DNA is TGTGCCAGCAGTTTTCTAGCGGGGAGGGTCTATGAGCAGTTCTTC. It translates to CASSFLAGRVYEQFF.

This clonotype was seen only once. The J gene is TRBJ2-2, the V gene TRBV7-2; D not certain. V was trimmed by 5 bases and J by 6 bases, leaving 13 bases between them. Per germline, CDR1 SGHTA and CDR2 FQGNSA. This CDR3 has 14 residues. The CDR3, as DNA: TGTGCCAGCAGCATACAGAACCCGTCCGGGGAGCTGTTTTTT. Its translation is CASSIQNPSGELFF. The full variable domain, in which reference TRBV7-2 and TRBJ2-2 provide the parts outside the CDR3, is GAGVSQSPSNKVTEKGKDVELRCDPISGHTALYWYRQSLGQGLEFLIYFQGNSAPDKSGLPSDRFSAERTGGSVSTLTIQRTQQEDSAVYLCASSIQNPSGELFFGEGSRLTVL.

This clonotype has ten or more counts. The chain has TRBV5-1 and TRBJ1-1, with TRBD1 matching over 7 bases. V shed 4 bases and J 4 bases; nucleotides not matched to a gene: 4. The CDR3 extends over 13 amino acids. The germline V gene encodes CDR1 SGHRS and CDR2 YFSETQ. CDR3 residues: CASSRGDSTEAFF. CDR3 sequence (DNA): TGCGCCAGCAGCCGGGGGGACAGCACTGAAGCTTTCTTT.

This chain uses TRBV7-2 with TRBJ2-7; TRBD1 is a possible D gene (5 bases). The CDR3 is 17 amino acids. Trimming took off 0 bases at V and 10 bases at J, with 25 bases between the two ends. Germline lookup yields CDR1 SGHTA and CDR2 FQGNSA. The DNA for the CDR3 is TGTGCCAGCAGCTTAGCCATGGTTCAAGCTGGGGATGGGGCCCAGTACTTC. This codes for CASSLAMVQAGDGAQYF.

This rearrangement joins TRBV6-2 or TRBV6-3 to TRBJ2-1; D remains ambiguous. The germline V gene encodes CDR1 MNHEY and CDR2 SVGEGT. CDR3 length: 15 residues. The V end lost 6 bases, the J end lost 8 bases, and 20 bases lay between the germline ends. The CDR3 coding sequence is TGTGCCAGCAGCGGCCCGACTGGGCGATCTTATGAGCAGTTCTTC. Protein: CASSGPTGRSYEQFF.

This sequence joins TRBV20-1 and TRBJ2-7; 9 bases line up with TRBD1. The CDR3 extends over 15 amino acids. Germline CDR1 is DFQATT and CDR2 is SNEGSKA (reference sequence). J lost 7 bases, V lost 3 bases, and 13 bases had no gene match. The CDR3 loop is CSARTGTGFYNEQYF. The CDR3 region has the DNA TGCAGTGCTAGGACCGGGACAGGGTTTTACAATGAGCAGTACTTC.

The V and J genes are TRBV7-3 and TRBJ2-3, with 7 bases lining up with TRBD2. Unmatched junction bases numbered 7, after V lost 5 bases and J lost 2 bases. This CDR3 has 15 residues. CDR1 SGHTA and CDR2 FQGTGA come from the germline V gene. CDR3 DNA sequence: TGTGCCAGCAGCAAAGGCGGGGGTTACACAGATACGCAGTATTTT. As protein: CASSKGGGYTDTQYF.

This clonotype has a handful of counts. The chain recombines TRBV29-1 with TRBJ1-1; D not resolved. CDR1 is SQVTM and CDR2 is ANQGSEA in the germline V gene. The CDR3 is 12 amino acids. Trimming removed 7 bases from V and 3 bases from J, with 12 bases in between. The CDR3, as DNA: TGCAGCGGAGGTCTCGGGGACACTGAAGCTTTCTTT. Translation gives CSGGLGDTEAFF.

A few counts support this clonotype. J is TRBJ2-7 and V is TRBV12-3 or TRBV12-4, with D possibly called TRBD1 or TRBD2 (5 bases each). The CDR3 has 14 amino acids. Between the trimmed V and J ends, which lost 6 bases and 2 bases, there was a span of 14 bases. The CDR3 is CASSPPGAAYEQYF. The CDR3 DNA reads TGTGCCAGCAGCCCACCCGGGGCGGCCTACGAGCAGTACTTC.

The DNA of the CDR3 is TGCAGCGTTGGTCGGGGGGACGGGGCCAACGTCCTGACTTTC. It specifies CSVGRGDGANVLTF. This chain connects TRBV29-1 to TRBJ2-6; 7 positions agree with TRBD2. The CDR3 is 14 amino acids. With V trimmed by 4 bases and J by 4 bases, 4 bases remained unmatched. Germline values: CDR1 SQVTM, CDR2 ANQGSEA.

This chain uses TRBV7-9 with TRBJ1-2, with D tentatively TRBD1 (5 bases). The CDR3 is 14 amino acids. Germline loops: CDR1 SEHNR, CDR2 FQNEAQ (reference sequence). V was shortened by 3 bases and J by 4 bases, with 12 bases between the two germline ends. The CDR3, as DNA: TGTGCCAGCAGCTTTGGGGGTTTGAGCTATGGCTACACCTTC. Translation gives CASSFGGLSYGYTF.

CDR3 loop: CASSYSHSGGVRRGDEQFF. CDR3 DNA sequence: TGTGCCAGCAGTTACTCCCATAGCGGGGGGGTACGAAGGGGGGATGAGCAGTTCTTC. The rearrangement uses TRBV6-6 and TRBJ2-1; 11 bases fit TRBD2. V lost 0 bases and J lost 8; bases outside the gene matches: 15. Germline assignment: CDR1 MNHNY and CDR2 SVGAGI (reference sequence). The CDR3 is 19 amino acids.

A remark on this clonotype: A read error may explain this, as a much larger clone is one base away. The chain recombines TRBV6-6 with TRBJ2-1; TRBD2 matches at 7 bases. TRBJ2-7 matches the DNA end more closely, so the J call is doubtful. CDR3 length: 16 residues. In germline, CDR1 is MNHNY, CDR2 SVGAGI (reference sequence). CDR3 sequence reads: CASSYFRGSSYNEQYF. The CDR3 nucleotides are TGTGCCAGCAGTTACTTTCGCGGGAGCTCCTACAATGAGCAGTACTTC.

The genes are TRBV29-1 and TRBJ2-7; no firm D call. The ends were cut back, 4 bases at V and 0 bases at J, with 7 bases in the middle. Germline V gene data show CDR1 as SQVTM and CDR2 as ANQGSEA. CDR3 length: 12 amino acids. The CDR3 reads CSVVISSYEQYF. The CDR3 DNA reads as TGCAGCGTTGTCATAAGCTCCTACGAGCAGTACTTC.

The DNA of the CDR3 is TGCAGTGCTAGAGATGGGGGCGTGCGGGGGGCCTACAATGAGCAGTTCTTC. Amino acids: CSARDGGVRGAYNEQFF. This rearrangement joins TRBV20-1 to TRBJ2-1; 8 nucleotides align to TRBD2. With 0 bases clipped from V and 2 bases from J, the junction kept 9 bases outside the gene matches. Germline assignment: CDR1 DFQATT and CDR2 SNEGSKA (reference sequence). The CDR3 covers 17 residues.

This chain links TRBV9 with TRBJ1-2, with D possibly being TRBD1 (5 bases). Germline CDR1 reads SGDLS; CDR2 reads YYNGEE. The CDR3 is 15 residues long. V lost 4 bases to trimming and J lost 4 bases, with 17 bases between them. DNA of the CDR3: TGTGCCAGCAGCCCCGCAGGGCAGAGACGCTATGGCTACACCTTC. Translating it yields CASSPAGQRRYGYTF.